These T cell receptor beta chains were read from a single sample in a study of blood T cell repertoires in COVID-19. Measured with immunoSEQ multiplex PCR; TCRdb has only the in-frame clones, and not every one. Here the sample spans 250,000 to 300,000 clones, about nine tenths being singletons. The sample was PBMCs or T cells enriched from blood (not recorded which). These receptors all come from a man between 18 and 35 years old who had recovered from COVID-19. Both conserved end residues are part of each CDR3. D genes are given only for firm matches. A clone size is listed for some rows: how often the clone was seen (once, few, many), or a class if it is expanded.

clone size	D gene	V gene	J gene	CDR3 protein	CDR3 DNA
NA	NA	TRBV19	TRBJ1-1	CASRSGEGNTEAFF	TGTGCCAGTAGATCAGGGGAGGGGAACACTGAAGCTTTCTTT
NA	TRBD1	TRBV19	TRBJ1-5	CASSVTGESVQPQHF	TGTGCCAGTAGTGTTACAGGGGAGTCGGTTCAGCCCCAGCATTTT
NA	NA	TRBV12-3/TRBV12-4	TRBJ2-7	CASSLRQGFEQYF	TGTGCCAGCAGTTTAAGGCAGGGGTTCGAGCAGTACTTC
NA	NA	TRBV19	TRBJ1-5	CASSRRTANSNQPQHF	TGTGCCAGTAGTAGAAGGACAGCGAATAGCAATCAGCCCCAGCATTTT
NA	TRBD1	TRBV28	TRBJ1-5	CASSGQGGIRLPQHF	TGTGCCAGCAGCGGACAGGGTGGTATTAGGTTGCCCCAGCATTTT
NA	NA	TRBV7-3	TRBJ2-2	CASSQNSYTGELFF	TGTGCCAGCAGCCAAAACTCCTACACCGGGGAGCTGTTTTTT
NA	NA	TRBV2	TRBJ2-1	CASSVDRRNEQFF	TGTGCCAGCAGTGTTGACCGGCGGAATGAGCAGTTCTTC
NA	NA	TRBV6-1	TRBJ1-1	CASSDLRRYPHTEAFF	TGTGCCAGCAGTGACCTGAGGCGCTACCCCCACACTGAAGCTTTCTTT
NA	TRBD1	TRBV11-2	TRBJ1-6	CASTTGQVNSPLHF	TGTGCCAGCACCACAGGACAGGTTAATTCACCCCTCCACTTT
NA	NA	TRBV9	TRBJ2-3	CASSERTDTDTQYF	TGTGCCAGCAGCGAGCGGACAGACACAGATACGCAGTATTTT
NA	NA	TRBV6-5	TRBJ1-1	CASSYSGREAEAFF	TGTGCCAGCAGTTACTCCGGACGGGAGGCTGAAGCTTTCTTT
NA	TRBD1	TRBV7-9	TRBJ2-2	CASSFVQGTGELFF	TGTGCCAGCAGCTTCGTACAGGGGACCGGGGAGCTGTTTTTT
NA	NA	TRBV7-9	TRBJ1-4	CASSLGTGYEKLFF	TGTGCCAGCAGCTTAGGTACAGGGTATGAAAAACTGTTTTTT
NA	TRBD1	TRBV7-8	TRBJ2-3	CASSLTQGQGYWDTQYF	TGTGCCAGCAGCTTGACACAGGGACAGGGCTATTGGGATACGCAGTATTTT
NA	TRBD2	TRBV3-1/TRBV3-2	TRBJ2-7	CASSPVTASGAYEQYF	TGTGCCAGCAGCCCTGTAACGGCTAGCGGGGCCTACGAGCAGTACTTC
NA	NA	TRBV29-1	TRBJ1-1	CSVEGRVKNTEAFF	TGCAGCGTTGAAGGCAGGGTGAAGAACACTGAAGCTTTCTTT
few	NA	TRBV19	TRBJ1-4	CASSIGQRNEKLFF	TGTGCCAGTAGTATAGGGCAGCGTAATGAAAAACTGTTTTTT
NA	NA	TRBV6-2/TRBV6-3	TRBJ1-5	CASSYTTHQPQHF	TGTGCCAGCAGTTACACTACCCATCAGCCCCAGCATTTT
once	NA	TRBV2	TRBJ2-5	CASSGALVTEKPQETQYF	TGTGCCAGCAGTGGCGCCCTTGTCACAGAAAAACCCCAAGAGACCCAGTACTTC
NA	TRBD2	TRBV7-3	TRBJ2-1	CASSKQPALAGGSSYNEQFF	TGTGCCAGCAGCAAACAGCCGGCACTAGCGGGGGGGAGCTCCTACAATGAGCAGTTCTTC
NA	NA	TRBV2	TRBJ1-3	CASSGVVGNTIYF	TGTGCCAGCAGTGGAGTCGTCGGAAACACCATATATTTT
NA	TRBD2	TRBV11-3	TRBJ2-2	CASTGLAGVHGELFF	TGTGCCAGCACCGGACTAGCGGGAGTACACGGGGAGCTGTTTTTT
once	NA	TRBV9	TRBJ1-4	CASSVLPGRGIQEKLFF	TGTGCCAGCAGCGTTCTCCCAGGGAGGGGGATCCAGGAAAAACTGTTTTTT
NA	TRBD1	TRBV2	TRBJ1-2	CASSEEGTGTRNGYTF	TGTGCCAGCAGTGAAGAAGGGACAGGGACCAGGAATGGCTACACCTTC
few	NA	TRBV11-2	TRBJ1-6	CASSTPADAGSPLHF	TGTGCCAGCAGCACCCCGGCCGACGCGGGATCACCCCTCCACTTT
NA	TRBD2	TRBV28	TRBJ2-4	CASSLTSGATLLNIQYF	TGTGCCAGCAGTTTGACGAGCGGGGCAACTTTACTCAACATTCAGTACTTC
NA	NA	TRBV6-5	TRBJ2-5	CASNRNRQETQYF	TGTGCCAGCAACCGTAACAGGCAAGAGACCCAGTACTTC
NA	TRBD1	TRBV11-2	TRBJ1-2	CASSLTGVYGYTF	TGTGCCAGCAGCCTAACAGGGGTTTATGGCTACACCTTC